The 29 T cell receptor beta chains below come from one sample, sequenced in a study of T cell repertoires in cytomegalovirus infection (dated by TCRdb to the late 2010s). Sequenced on an Illumina HiSeq 1500. The raw public reads went through TCRdb reprocessing: fastp at Q25, MiXCR clone calling, in-frame beta chains kept. Each entry is one CDR3 protein sequence, shown with its most common DNA and genes. The sample table shows under 850,000 distinct CDR3 sequences, and approximately 40% are seen once. Together, the top ten hold under 3.5% of the sample. The sequenced material came from PBMCs. Receptor source: a human donor in good health (CMV status not recorded). Some clones in this sample may be carry-over from other donors' samples.

The chain recombines TRBV20-1 with TRBJ2-1, with 8 bases fitting TRBD2. The length of the CDR3 is 17 residues. The germline V gene has CDR1 DFQATT and CDR2 SNEGSKA (reference sequence). V lost 5 bases to trimming and J lost 8 bases; unmatched junction nucleotides: 20. This CDR3 reads CSAPGLTSGLGVDEQFF. The CDR3 DNA reads TGCAGTGCTCCCGGGCTTACTAGCGGTTTGGGCGTAGATGAGCAGTTCTTC.

The chain links TRBV4-2 to TRBJ2-3; 7 positions agree with TRBD1. From germline, CDR1 is LGHNA and CDR2 YNFKEQ. This CDR3 region has 18 residues. V gave up 0 bases and J gave up 14 bases; unmatched junction bases: 23. This chain's CDR3 is CASSQDVDRTAGDSRLYF. CDR3 bases: TGTGCCAGCAGCCAAGATGTAGATAGGACAGCCGGGGACAGCCGACTGTATTTT.

This clonotype appeared a few times. The chain joins TRBV4-1 to TRBJ2-4; no reliable D call. V gave up 3 bases and J gave up 6 bases, with 3 bases separating them. The CDR3 contains 11 residues. CDR1 and CDR2 from the germline V gene are MGHRA and YSYEKL. The CDR3 DNA reads TGCGCCAGCAGCCAGACAAACATTCAGTACTTC. Its translation: CASSQTNIQYF.

The sample holds many counts of this clonotype. This chain joins TRBV7-3 and TRBJ2-1, with 9 bases that match TRBD1. V gave up 5 bases and J gave up 0 bases; unmatched junction bases: 5. CDR3 length: 16 residues. CDR1 and CDR2 (germline): SGHTA, FQGTGA. For the CDR3, the DNA is TGTGCCAGCAGCCACGACAGGGGGAGCTCCTACAATGAGCAGTTCTTC. Translated: CASSHDRGSSYNEQFF.

The chain carries TRBV12-3 or TRBV12-4 and TRBJ1-5, with D possibly TRBD1 on 5 matching bases. V was clipped by 6 bases and J by 1 base, with 13 bases between them. This CDR3 is built from 15 residues. CDR3 protein: CASRQWGVSNQPQHF. Written as DNA, the CDR3 is TGTGCCAGCAGACAGTGGGGGGTAAGCAATCAGCCCCAGCATTTT.

This clonotype was observed a few times. The chain employs TRBV12-3 or TRBV12-4 and TRBJ2-3; perhaps D is TRBD1 or TRBD2 (5 bases each). This CDR3 has 13 amino acids. The V and J ends lost 3 bases and 6 bases respectively, with 10 bases between them. Written as DNA, the CDR3 is TGTGCCAGCAGTTTTCTGGGGGTGGATACGCAGTATTTT. It translates to CASSFLGVDTQYF.

V gene TRBV20-1 combines with J gene TRBJ2-5; TRBD1 agrees at 8 bases. The CDR3 extends over 15 amino acids. The V gene end was trimmed by 6 bases and the J gene end by 5 bases; junction bases not matched to a gene: 14. CDR1 is DFQATT and CDR2 is SNEGSKA in the germline V gene (reference sequence). The DNA for the CDR3 is TGCAGTGCAACCAGATTACGGGGACAGGACGAGACCCAGTACTTC. It is translated as CSATRLRGQDETQYF.

The chain carries TRBV5-1 and TRBJ2-7; D possibly corresponds to TRBD1 (6 bases). CDR3 length: 16 amino acids. V lost 3 bases, J lost 4 bases, and 20 bases lay in between. The germline V gene encodes CDR1 SGHRS and CDR2 YFSETQ. DNA of the CDR3: TGCGCCAGCAGCTCTGGGCCGGCAGGGGTAGGATACGAGCAGTACTTC. Amino acid sequence: CASSSGPAGVGYEQYF.

The chain uses TRBV11-1 and TRBJ1-1, with a weak D call TRBD1 (5 bases). The CDR3 is 14 amino acids. CDR1 SGHAT and CDR2 FQDESV come from the germline V gene (reference sequence). V lost 2 bases to trimming and J lost 8 bases, with 15 bases between them. In DNA, the CDR3 is TGTGCCAGCAGCTTATTAGCAGGGACGGTAGAAGCTTTCTTT. Translation: CASSLLAGTVEAFF.

This chain joins TRBV28 and TRBJ2-7; D is ambiguous. The CDR3 is made up of 11 amino acids. Trimming removed 1 base from V and 9 bases from J, with 7 bases in between. The germline V gene has CDR1 MDHEN and CDR2 SYDVKM. CDR3 nucleotide sequence: TGTGCCAGCAGTTTATCCCCCAGGCAGTACTTC. As protein: CASSLSPRQYF.

The DNA for the CDR3 is TGTGCCAGCACAGGGGCCATCTCCTACGAGCAGTACTTC. Amino acids: CASTGAISYEQYF. This chain links TRBV25-1 with TRBJ2-7; D might be TRBD1 (6 bases). Per germline, CDR1 MGHDK and CDR2 SYGVNS. CDR3 size: 13 residues. V lost 7 bases, J lost 0 bases, and 10 bases lay in between.

This clonotype showed up just a few times. The chain combines TRBV20-1 with TRBJ2-3; 10 positions agree with TRBD2. V trimming: 2 bases; J trimming: 3 bases; junction bases outside the gene matches: 2. The CDR3 has 14 amino acids. Germline CDR1 is DFQATT and CDR2 is SNEGSKA (reference sequence). The CDR3 sequence: CSARLAGVTDTQYF. The CDR3 DNA reads as TGCAGTGCTAGACTAGCGGGAGTTACAGATACGCAGTATTTT.

This clonotype was recorded at least ten times. The V and J genes are TRBV7-2 and TRBJ2-7, with D unclear. The germline V gene encodes CDR1 SGHTA and CDR2 FQGNSA. The germline V and J ends were trimmed by 7 bases and 2 bases, with 15 bases remaining between them. The CDR3 loop spans 14 amino acids. DNA for the CDR3: TGTGCCAGCACCGTGGCCTTAACCCCCTACGAGCAGTACTTC. Its protein product is CASTVALTPYEQYF. The full variable domain, in which reference TRBV7-2 and TRBJ2-7 provide the parts outside the CDR3, is GAGVSQSPSNKVTEKGKDVELRCDPISGHTALYWYRQSLGQGLEFLIYFQGNSAPDKSGLPSDRFSAERTGGSVSTLTIQRTQQEDSAVYLCASTVALTPYEQYFGPGTRLTVT.

J is TRBJ2-3 and V is TRBV14; no firm D call. Germline CDR1 is SGHDN and CDR2 is FVKESK. CDR3 length equals 14 residues. Trimming cost V 5 bases and J 1 base, with 10 bases left between them. The CDR3 nucleotides read TGTGCCAGCAGCAGGACCGCCGGCACAGATACGCAGTATTTT. This codes for CASSRTAGTDTQYF.

In this sample, this clonotype turned up a few times. The chain employs TRBV10-3 and TRBJ2-3; tentative D call: TRBD1 (6 bases). V lost 6 bases and J lost 6, with 10 bases in between. Germline V CDR1 and CDR2: ENHRY, SYGVKD. The CDR3 length is 12 residues. The DNA of the CDR3 is TGTGCCATCAGCGGGACACGCGATACGCAGTATTTT. Amino acids: CAISGTRDTQYF.

V gene TRBV19 combines with J gene TRBJ2-3, with 8 bases that match TRBD1. Losses at the gene ends were 0 bases for V and 6 bases for J; bases not matched to a gene: 8. Germline V gene sequence: CDR1 LNHDA, CDR2 SQIVND (reference sequence). This CDR3 comprises 16 residues. This chain's CDR3 is CASSIDPGTGWDTQYF. The CDR3 nucleotides are TGTGCCAGTAGTATAGACCCCGGGACAGGCTGGGATACGCAGTATTTT.

The genes are TRBV7-3 and TRBJ2-1; D gene uncertain. Germline V gene data show CDR1 as SGHTA and CDR2 as FQGTGA. The CDR3 sequence is 16 residues long. The V end was cut by 2 bases, the J end by 3 bases, with 14 bases between. The CDR3: CASSLLGSGHYNEQFF. CDR3 sequence (DNA): TGTGCCAGCAGCTTACTAGGGTCGGGTCACTACAATGAGCAGTTCTTC.

This clonotype was counted a single time. V and J are TRBV6-5 and TRBJ1-2; weak D call: TRBD1 (6 bases). V was trimmed by 5 bases and J by 5 bases, leaving 12 bases between them. The CDR3 has 13 residues. Germline CDR1 and CDR2: MNHEY and SVGAGI. In DNA, the CDR3 is TGTGCCAGCAGTGCTACAGGGACTTATGGCTACACCTTC. Translating it yields CASSATGTYGYTF.

The chain links TRBV20-1 to TRBJ1-2; D remains unclear. Germline V CDR1 and CDR2: DFQATT, SNEGSKA (reference sequence). Trimming stripped 0 bases from V and 5 bases from J, with 16 bases between. The CDR3 length is 15 residues. The CDR3 is CSARDIGQPIYGYTF. As DNA, the CDR3 is TGCAGTGCTAGAGATATCGGGCAGCCAATTTATGGCTACACCTTC.

This clonotype was detected a few times. This rearrangement joins TRBV6-6 to TRBJ2-3, with D maybe TRBD2 (6 bases). Between the trimmed V and J ends, which lost 7 bases and 6 bases, there was a span of 11 bases. The CDR3 length is 12 residues. Germline V gene lookup returns CDR1 MNHNY and CDR2 SVGAGI (reference sequence). The CDR3 DNA reads TGTGCCAGCATGGGGGGTTTCGATACGCAGTATTTT. Its translation is CASMGGFDTQYF.

J is TRBJ1-3 and V is TRBV28; 9 bases map to TRBD1. The CDR3 spans 13 residues. V lost 6 bases and J lost 8; bases outside the gene matches: 5. Per the germline V gene, CDR1 is MDHEN and CDR2 is SYDVKM. The CDR3 coding sequence is TGTGCCAGCAGGGGACAGGGATCGGACACCATATATTTT. Translating it yields CASRGQGSDTIYF. The full variable domain, rest sourced from reference TRBV28 and TRBJ1-3, is DVKVTQSSRYLVKRTGEKVFLECVQDMDHENMFWYRQDPGLGLRLIYFSYDVKMKEKGDIPEGYSVSREKKERFSLILESASTNQTSMYLCASRGQGSDTIYFGEGSWLTVV.

The table lists this clonotype with many counts. This chain connects TRBV7-8 to TRBJ2-1; D might be TRBD2 (5 bases). This CDR3 is built from 18 residues. Looked up from germline, CDR1 is SGHVS and CDR2 is FQNEAQ. Trimming cost V 5 bases and J 1 base, with 21 bases left between them. The CDR3: CASSRSASQGGSYNEQFF. In DNA form, the CDR3 reads TGTGCCAGCAGCCGTAGTGCCAGCCAAGGCGGGTCCTACAATGAGCAGTTCTTC.

The chain has TRBV29-1 and TRBJ1-1; D is unclear. This CDR3 is built from 8 residues. Trimming took off 7 bases at V and 3 bases at J, with 0 bases between the two ends. Germline lookup yields CDR1 SQVTM and CDR2 ANQGSEA. The CDR3 bases are TGCAGCGACACTGAAGCTTTCTTT. Translating it yields CSDTEAFF.

This chain joins TRBV7-4 and TRBJ1-1; 10 nucleotides align to TRBD1. This CDR3 comprises 16 residues. Germline CDR1 and CDR2: SGHVT and SQSDAQ. Germline trimming cut 8 bases from V and 6 bases from J; bases unmatched to any gene: 15. The DNA of the CDR3 is TGTGCCAGCCGAGACAGGGGGCCAATTCCGCCCCCTGAAGCTTTCTTT. This sequence encodes CASRDRGPIPPPEAFF.

The chain uses TRBV28 and TRBJ2-1, with 16 positions matching TRBD2. The CDR3 extends over 15 amino acids. V gave up 5 bases and J gave up 8 bases; unmatched junction bases: 3. Germline V CDR1 and CDR2: MDHEN, SYDVKM. CDR3 in amino acids: CASSPGTSGGDEQFF. The CDR3 region has the DNA TGTGCCAGCAGTCCAGGGACTAGCGGGGGGGATGAGCAGTTCTTC.

This clonotype turned up a few times. The gene calls are TRBV7-8 and TRBJ2-1; D unclear. The germline CDR1 and CDR2 sequences are SGHVS and FQNEAQ. The CDR3 is 16 residues long. V gave up 2 bases and J gave up 2 bases, with 13 bases separating them. The CDR3 loop reads CASSLNEAHAYNEQFF. CDR3 in DNA: TGTGCCAGCAGCTTAAATGAAGCCCACGCCTACAATGAGCAGTTCTTC. The full variable domain, with the rest looked up from reference TRBV7-8 and TRBJ2-1, is GAGVSQSPRYKVAKRGQDVALRCDPISGHVSLFWYQQALGQGPEFLTYFQNEAQLDKSGLPSDRFFAERPEGSVSTLKIQRTQQEDSAVYLCASSLNEAHAYNEQFFGPGTRLTVL.

The sample holds many counts of this clonotype. The V and J genes are TRBV6-2 or TRBV6-3 and TRBJ2-7; D is perhaps TRBD2 (5 bases). The CDR3 extends over 16 amino acids. The germline V and J ends were trimmed by 6 bases and 3 bases, with 21 bases remaining between them. CDR1 and CDR2 from the germline V gene are MNHEY and SVGEGT. The CDR3 reads CASRPFSGSGDYEQYF. The CDR3 nucleotides read TGTGCCAGCAGACCATTTTCGGGGAGTGGGGACTACGAGCAGTACTTC.

This clonotype has more than one count but fewer than ten. The rearrangement uses TRBV20-1 and TRBJ1-2, with TRBD1 matching 9 bases. Germline V gene lookup returns CDR1 DFQATT and CDR2 SNEGSKA (reference sequence). There are 18 residues in the CDR3. Trimming at V came to 2 bases and at J to 2 bases, leaving 15 bases not matched to a gene. The CDR3 DNA follows: TGCAGTGCTAGAAGCCCCCTAATAGGGACAGGGATAAACTATGGCTACACCTTC. Amino acid sequence: CSARSPLIGTGINYGYTF.

This clonotype was recorded a few times. In DNA, the CDR3 is TGTGCCAGTAGTATCGGGCAGGAATATAGCAATCAGCCCCAGCATTTT. As protein: CASSIGQEYSNQPQHF. This chain connects TRBV19 to TRBJ1-5; D is unresolved. The CDR3 is 16 residues long. CDR1 is LNHDA, CDR2 SQIVND, per germline (reference sequence). The V end lost 3 bases, the J end lost 0 bases, and 12 bases lay between the germline ends.